This T cell receptor (beta chain) was identified in a study of T cells in Graves' hyperthyroidism and ophthalmopathy. CDR3 length: 11 amino acids. Germline CDR1 is LNHDA and CDR2 is SQIVND (reference sequence). Trimming stripped 3 bases from V and 13 bases from J, with 10 bases between. From RNA transcripts, TCR beta CDR3 regions were amplified. The primer set for the first-round RT-PCR of the TCR CDR3 was HTBI. TCRdb ran MiXCR on the multiplex PCR reads and lists one entry per CDR3 protein. Of under 65,000 distinct CDR3 sequences in the sample, approximately 53% were seen once. This clonotype was seen a few times.

J is TRBJ2-1 and V is TRBV19; D unresolved. The clonotype was recovered from a woman aged 55-69 years with Graves' ophthalmopathy. The sequencing sample was made of blood. DNA of the CDR3: TGTGCCAGTAGTATGGGGTTCGAACAGTTCTTC. Amino acids: CASSMGFEQFF.